The clone carrying this T cell receptor (beta chain) was found a few times. Its antigen is still unknown. Primed by a sample-barcoded 5' primer and a J-beta primer mix, a second PCR proceeded for 7 to 11 cycles. With 12 random nucleotides, a template-switch adaptor tagged each individual cDNA molecule. Per-sample output comprised a minimum of 2.5 million paired-end reads containing CDR3. TCRdb processed the 5' RACE reads anew with MiXCR; each CDR3 protein has one entry. The table lists about 1,800,000 distinct CDR3 sequences, 28% of them singletons. These data belong to a study of blood T cells in healthy people across ages. Study conclusions and caveats: Naive T cell percentage and TCR beta diversity correlated strongly. The long-lived group displayed more naive CD4+ cells, plus higher diversity, than the aged donors did.

CDR1 is SNHLY, CDR2 FYNNEI, per germline. CDR3 size: 14 residues. Trimming shortened V by 4 bases and J by 2 bases, and 12 bases separated the two germline ends. The clonotype was recovered from a woman aged 30 to 39 in good health. The chain combines TRBV2 with TRBJ2-7, with a possible D match to TRBD2 (6 bases). Sequencing was done on a sample of blood. CDR3 protein: CASSVGGVTYEQYF. The CDR3 coding sequence is TGTGCCAGCAGTGTTGGAGGGGTTACCTACGAGCAGTACTTC.